This entry lists 10 T cell receptor beta chains sequenced from one sample in a study of blood T cell repertoires in COVID-19. Here immunoSEQ multiplex PCR was the method, and the copy in TCRdb shows in-frame clones only, minus some. The table lists 140,000 or so clones, approximately 85% of them singletons, with 2.5% to 3% in the top ten. Sequences were obtained from peripheral blood. These receptor sequences come from a man aged 45-65 years with acute or convalescent COVID-19.

This chain connects TRBV18 to TRBJ2-7; TRBD2 matches at 10 bases. V lost 6 bases, J lost 0 bases, and 17 bases stayed unmatched. In germline, CDR1 is KGHSH, CDR2 LQKENI. The CDR3 consists of 19 residues. DNA of the CDR3: TGTGCCAGCTCTACTTTACCATATAGCGGGACTAGCGACTCCTACGAGCAGTACTTC. It encodes CASSTLPYSGTSDSYEQYF.

CDR3 bases: TGTGCCAGTAGTCCGAACCGGGGGGCCAGCTATGGCTACACCTTC. Translated, it gives CASSPNRGASYGYTF. The chain has TRBV19 and TRBJ1-2; D is perhaps TRBD1 (6 bases). Trimming shortened V by 5 bases and J by 4 bases, and 17 bases separated the two germline ends. CDR1 and CDR2 from the germline V gene are LNHDA and SQIVND (reference sequence). CDR3 length: 15 amino acids. The full variable domain, its missing parts supplied by reference TRBV19 and TRBJ1-2, is DGGITQSPKYLFRKEGQNVTLSCEQNLNHDAMYWYRQDPGQGLRLIYYSQIVNDFQKGDIAEGYSVSREKKESFPLTVTSAQKNPTAFYLCASSPNRGASYGYTFGSGTRLTVV.

The rearrangement links TRBV19 to TRBJ1-2; D gene ambiguous. Germline CDR1 reads LNHDA; CDR2 reads SQIVND (reference sequence). This CDR3 comprises 11 residues. The V end was cut by 4 bases, the J end by 8 bases, with 8 bases between. The CDR3 DNA reads as TGTGCCAGTAGTACCTATAAGGGCTACACCTTC. Its translation is CASSTYKGYTF.

The V gene is TRBV5-6, the J gene TRBJ2-7; D might be TRBD1 (6 bases). The germline V gene has CDR1 SGHDT and CDR2 YYEEEE. Trimming left V 3 bases short and J 3 bases short, with 13 bases between. The CDR3 is 14 residues long. The CDR3, as DNA: TGTGCCAGCAGCTCCGGGACAAGCTACTACGAGCAGTACTTC. Translating gives CASSSGTSYYEQYF.

This sequence joins TRBV3-1 (or the pseudogene TRBV3-2) and TRBJ1-2; D gene ambiguous. The CDR3 has 11 amino acids. The germline CDR1 and CDR2 sequences are LGHDT and YNNKEL (reference sequence). With 9 bases removed from V and 1 base from J, the gap between germline ends came to 6 bases. The DNA of the CDR3 is TGTGCCAGTTCGGGTAACTATGGCTACACCTTC. Translating gives CASSGNYGYTF.

V is TRBV6-6 and J is TRBJ2-7; 9 nucleotides agree with TRBD1. Looked up from germline, CDR1 is MNHNY and CDR2 is SVGAGI (reference sequence). V gave up 7 bases and J gave up 3 bases; unmatched junction bases: 4. The CDR3 runs 13 residues. The DNA for the CDR3 is TGTGCCAGCATGAGGACAGGGGACTACGAGCAGTACTTC. Amino acids: CASMRTGDYEQYF.

This clone has only one observation. The genes are TRBV4-1 and TRBJ2-1; tentative D call: TRBD2 (6 bases). With 0 bases removed from V and 2 bases from J, the gap between germline ends came to 11 bases. The germline CDR1 and CDR2 sequences are MGHRA and YSYEKL. This CDR3 is built from 16 residues. CDR3 residues: CASSQDRASAYNEQFF. Here the CDR3 DNA reads TGCGCCAGCAGCCAAGATCGGGCTAGCGCCTACAATGAGCAGTTCTTC.

The rearrangement links TRBV5-1 to TRBJ2-7, with no clear D. The CDR3 extends over 14 amino acids. V was trimmed by 0 bases and J by 3 bases, leaving 10 bases between them. Germline-derived CDR1 and CDR2 are SGHRS and YFSETQ. CDR3 in DNA: TGCGCCAGCAGCTTGGGGCAGGCCCACTACGAGCAGTACTTC. The encoded protein is CASSLGQAHYEQYF.

The chain employs TRBV2 and TRBJ1-2; D remains ambiguous. V lost 11 bases and J 4 bases, leaving 14 bases between the germline ends. The CDR3 is 12 residues long. Germline V CDR1 and CDR2: SNHLY, FYNNEI. Here the CDR3 reads CAGSEGIYGYTF. Here the CDR3 DNA reads TGTGCCGGAAGCGAGGGTATCTATGGCTACACCTTC.

This sequence joins TRBV21-1 and TRBJ1-3; TRBD1, the table's D call, was not compared with the DNA. TRBV21-1 is described as a pseudogene. The CDR3 length is 17 residues. The CDR3 region has the DNA TGTGCCAGCAGCAAAGGGGGACAGGGGGTTCCTGGAAACACCATATATTTT. Encoded protein: CASSKGGQGVPGNTIYF.